This T cell receptor (beta chain) stems from a study of blood T cell repertoires in COVID-19. Germline V lookup: CDR1 LGHNA, CDR2 YSLEER. This CDR3 has 15 residues. The ends lost 0 bases at V and 6 bases at J; junction bases unmatched: 4. Source study methods: Estimates of nucleated cell counts were drawn from the amplification of reference gene primers. Sequencing used immunoSEQ multiplex PCR; TCRdb keeps in-frame clones, though not all of them. That table is the source of V, J and clone size, and D and trimming were worked out from the DNA. The sample contains roughly 150,000 clones, roughly 84% of which appear only once. The study recruited people aged roughly 18 to 89 years across roughly 23 US areas. Cohort placement rested on clinical history that participants reported themselves. Before they entered the study, exposed participants had met a COVID-19 case within 2 weeks.

The rearrangement joins TRBV4-3 to TRBJ1-4; 7 bases line up with TRBD1. This TCR came from a man between 70 and 80 years old who had been exposed to COVID-19. The specimen was PBMCs or T cells enriched from blood (not recorded which). The CDR3 sequence is CASSQDQGVYEKLFF. CDR3 nucleotide sequence: TGCGCCAGCAGCCAAGATCAGGGGGTCTATGAAAAACTGTTTTTT.